Below, 18 T cell receptor beta chains from the same sample are listed, as sequenced in a study of blood T cell repertoires in COVID-19. Sequencing used immunoSEQ multiplex PCR; TCRdb keeps in-frame clones, though not all of them. The sample consists of roughly 230,000 clones, around 80% of them appearing once. The sequencing sample was made of peripheral blood. Receptors were obtained from a human donor in a cohort sampled during active COVID-19.

The chain has TRBV5-1 and TRBJ2-1; possible D gene TRBD2, 5 bases. CDR1 and CDR2 from the germline V gene are SGHRS and YFSETQ. Trimming left V 4 bases short and J 8 bases short, with 10 bases between. This CDR3 is 12 amino acids long. The CDR3 coding sequence is TGCGCCAGCAGCAGAGTGCGGGATGAGCAGTTCTTC. Its translation is CASSRVRDEQFF.

This clone was counted once. The V call is TRBV6-5, the J call TRBJ2-7; 7 nucleotides match TRBD1. The V segment lost 6 bases and the J segment 3 bases; nucleotides outside the gene matches: 8. CDR3 length: 14 amino acids. The germline V gene encodes CDR1 MNHEY and CDR2 SVGAGI. In nucleotides, the CDR3 is TGTGCCAGCAGCCGGGACAGAGGGGACTACGAGCAGTACTTC. As protein: CASSRDRGDYEQYF.

A single count supports this clone. This chain links TRBV7-2 with TRBJ2-4; 10 bases fit TRBD2. The V gene's germline CDR1 is SGHTA and CDR2 FQGNSA. J gave up 0 bases and V 5 bases, and 10 bases lay outside the gene matches. This CDR3 is 18 amino acids long. The CDR3 region is CASSPRTSGLVAKNIQYF. The CDR3 coding sequence is TGTGCCAGCAGCCCGCGGACTAGCGGCCTTGTAGCCAAAAACATTCAGTACTTC.

The chain combines TRBV3-1 (or the pseudogene TRBV3-2) with TRBJ2-5; 7 bases are shared with TRBD1. V lost 3 bases, J lost 3 bases, and 4 bases stayed unmatched. The CDR3 runs 14 residues. Germline values: CDR1 LGHDT, CDR2 YNNKEL (reference sequence). In DNA, the CDR3 is TGTGCCAGCAGCCACAGACAGGGTAAAGAGACCCAGTACTTC. Its translation: CASSHRQGKETQYF.

V is TRBV19 and J is TRBJ1-2; 9 nucleotides match TRBD1. Germline V lookup: CDR1 LNHDA, CDR2 SQIVND (reference sequence). The CDR3 spans 14 residues. V lost 11 bases to trimming and J lost 3 bases; unmatched junction nucleotides: 10. The CDR3 DNA sequence: TGTGCCTCTCTCCGGGACAGGGATTACTATGGCTACACCTTC. The encoded protein is CASLRDRDYYGYTF.

This clone was seen a handful of times. The V call is TRBV6-4, the J call TRBJ2-3, with D perhaps TRBD1 (7 bases). The V end was cut by 4 bases, the J end by 3 bases, with 17 bases between. The CDR3 sequence is 16 residues long. Per germline, CDR1 MRHNA and CDR2 SNTAGT. CDR3 protein: CASSALDREVTDTQYF. The CDR3 coding sequence is TGTGCCAGCAGTGCACTAGACAGGGAGGTAACAGATACGCAGTATTTT.

This rearrangement joins TRBV18 to TRBJ1-1; 7 nucleotides match TRBD1. CDR3 length: 14 residues. The germline V gene has CDR1 KGHSH and CDR2 LQKENI. Losses at the gene ends were 2 bases for V and 4 bases for J; bases not matched to a gene: 4. CDR3: CASSPTGDGTEAFF. As DNA, the CDR3 is TGTGCCAGCTCACCAACAGGGGATGGCACTGAAGCTTTCTTT. The full variable domain, completed using reference TRBV18 and TRBJ1-1, is NAGVMQNPRHLVRRRGQEARLRCSPMKGHSHVYWYRQLPEEGLKFMVYLQKENIIDESGMPKERFSAEFPKEGPSILRIQQVVRGDSAAYFCASSPTGDGTEAFFGQGTRLTVV.

The J gene is TRBJ1-2, the V gene TRBV20-1; D is perhaps TRBD1 (6 bases). The germline V gene encodes CDR1 DFQATT and CDR2 SNEGSKA (reference sequence). CDR3 length: 15 residues. Trimming removed 6 bases from V and 1 base from J, with 18 bases in between. Here the CDR3 DNA reads TGCAGTGCCAGTAACCAACAGGGCCGTAACTATGGCTACACCTTC. This gives the protein CSASNQQGRNYGYTF.

This chain connects TRBV4-2 to TRBJ2-7, with a weak D call TRBD1 (6 bases). Germline V gives CDR1 LGHNA, CDR2 YNFKEQ. The CDR3 runs to 14 residues. The germline V and J ends were trimmed by 2 bases and 1 base, with 9 bases remaining between them. CDR3 DNA sequence: TGTGCCAGCAGCCAATTACAGGGATCCTACGAGCAGTACTTC. This translates into CASSQLQGSYEQYF.

The V and J genes are TRBV7-9 and TRBJ1-5; D ambiguous. V gave up 1 base and J gave up 4 bases, with 8 bases separating them. The CDR3 contains 14 residues. Germline V gives CDR1 SEHNR, CDR2 FQNEAQ (reference sequence). CDR3 protein: CASSLGSRNQPQHF. CDR3 DNA sequence: TGTGCCAGCAGCTTAGGAAGCAGGAATCAGCCCCAGCATTTT. The complete variable domain, with remaining parts taken from reference TRBV7-9 and TRBJ1-5, reads DTGVSQNPRHKITKRGQNVTFRCDPISEHNRLYWYRQTLGQGPEFLTYFQNEAQLEKSRLLSDRFSAERPKGSFSTLEIQRTEQGDSAMYLCASSLGSRNQPQHFGDGTRLSIL.

The chain carries TRBV27 and TRBJ2-1, with 8 bases that match TRBD2. Germline loops: CDR1 MNHEY, CDR2 SMNVEV (reference sequence). The CDR3 consists of 13 residues. V lost 10 bases to trimming and J lost 6 bases; unmatched junction nucleotides: 8. The chain's CDR3 is CATRGGIPNEQFF. CDR3 nucleotide sequence: TGTGCCACCCGGGGGGGTATTCCCAATGAGCAGTTCTTC.

This clone appeared a few times. The V and J genes are TRBV5-1 and TRBJ2-1, with 7 bases fitting TRBD1. The CDR3 contains 17 residues. Germline trimming cut 4 bases from V and 0 bases from J; bases unmatched to any gene: 10. CDR1 and CDR2 (germline): SGHRS, YFSETQ. The CDR3 protein is CASSTKGAGSSYNEQFF. The CDR3 coding sequence is TGCGCCAGCAGCACCAAGGGGGCGGGTAGCTCCTACAATGAGCAGTTCTTC.

V and J are TRBV18 and TRBJ2-5; D is perhaps TRBD2 (5 bases). Trimming removed 4 bases at V and 2 bases at J, with 14 bases between. The CDR3 has 15 amino acids. Germline CDR1 and CDR2: KGHSH and LQKENI. The DNA of the CDR3 is TGTGCCAGCTCACTGGGGAGAATGAGACAAGAGACCCAGTACTTC. This codes for CASSLGRMRQETQYF.

The V call is TRBV24-1, the J call TRBJ1-2, with TRBD1 matching over 11 bases. The CDR3 extends over 14 amino acids. In germline, CDR1 is KGHDR, CDR2 SFDVKD. The V and J ends lost 7 bases and 7 bases, in that order; junction bases with no gene match: 7. The CDR3 nucleotides read TGTGCCACCAGCTCCGGACAGGGGGCAGGTGGCTACACCTTC. Protein product: CATSSGQGAGGYTF.

This clone was counted a few times. This sequence joins TRBV6-5 and TRBJ1-1; 7 nucleotides match TRBD1. Germline V gene lookup returns CDR1 MNHEY and CDR2 SVGAGI. Losses at the gene ends were 6 bases for V and 0 bases for J; bases not matched to a gene: 4. The CDR3 spans 14 residues. The CDR3 sequence: CASSTGVVNTEAFF. Here the CDR3 DNA reads TGTGCCAGCAGCACAGGGGTCGTGAACACTGAAGCTTTCTTT.

The chain recombines TRBV4-1 with TRBJ2-2, with a possible D match to TRBD2 (5 bases). Germline V CDR1 and CDR2: MGHRA, YSYEKL. The V gene lost 3 bases and the J gene lost 6 bases, with 14 bases spanning the gap. The CDR3 length is 15 residues. Here the CDR3 reads CASSHPTRKPGELFF. Here the CDR3 DNA reads TGCGCCAGCAGCCATCCCACTAGGAAGCCCGGGGAGCTGTTTTTT.

The chain links TRBV2 to TRBJ1-4, with 7 bases that match TRBD1. The CDR3 covers 13 residues. The germline gives CDR1 SNHLY, CDR2 FYNNEI. With 9 bases clipped from V and 7 bases from J, the junction kept 8 bases outside the gene matches. CDR3 region: CARTGQEGEKLFF. CDR3 sequence (DNA): TGTGCCAGGACTGGACAGGAGGGTGAAAAACTGTTTTTT.

The chain has TRBV3-1 (or the pseudogene TRBV3-2) and TRBJ2-2; weak D call: TRBD1 (6 bases). The CDR3 runs to 16 residues. Germline V gene lookup returns CDR1 LGHDT and CDR2 YNNKEL (reference sequence). The V gene lost 1 base and the J gene lost 4 bases, with 13 bases spanning the gap. The CDR3 region is CASSQGVPGATGELFF. The CDR3 nucleotides are TGTGCCAGCAGCCAAGGGGTCCCAGGGGCCACCGGGGAGCTGTTTTTT.